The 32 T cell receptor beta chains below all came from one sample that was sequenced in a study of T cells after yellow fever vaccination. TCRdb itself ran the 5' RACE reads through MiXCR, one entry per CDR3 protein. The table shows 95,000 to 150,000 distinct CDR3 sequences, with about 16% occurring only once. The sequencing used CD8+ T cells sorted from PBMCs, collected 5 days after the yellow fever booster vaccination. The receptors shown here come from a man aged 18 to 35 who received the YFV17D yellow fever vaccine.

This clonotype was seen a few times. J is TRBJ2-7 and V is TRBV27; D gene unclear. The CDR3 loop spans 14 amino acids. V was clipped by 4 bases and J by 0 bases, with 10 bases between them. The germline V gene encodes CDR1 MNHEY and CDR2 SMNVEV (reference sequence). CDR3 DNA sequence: TGTGCCAGCAGTTCAAGAATTAGCTCCTACGAGCAGTACTTC. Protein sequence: CASSSRISSYEQYF.

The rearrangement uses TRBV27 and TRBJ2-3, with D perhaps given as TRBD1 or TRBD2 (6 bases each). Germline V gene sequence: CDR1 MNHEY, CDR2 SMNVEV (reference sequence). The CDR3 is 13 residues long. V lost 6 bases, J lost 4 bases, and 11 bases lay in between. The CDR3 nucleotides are TGTGCCAGCAGGGTCGGGGGCGCAGATACGCAGTATTTT. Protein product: CASRVGGADTQYF.

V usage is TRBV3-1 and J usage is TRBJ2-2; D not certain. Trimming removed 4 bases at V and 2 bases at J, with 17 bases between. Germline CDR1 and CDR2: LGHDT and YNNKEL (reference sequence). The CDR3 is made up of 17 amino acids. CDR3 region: CASSRFGPRLNTGELFF. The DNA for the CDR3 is TGTGCCAGCAGCCGCTTTGGCCCTCGGCTAAACACCGGGGAGCTGTTTTTT.

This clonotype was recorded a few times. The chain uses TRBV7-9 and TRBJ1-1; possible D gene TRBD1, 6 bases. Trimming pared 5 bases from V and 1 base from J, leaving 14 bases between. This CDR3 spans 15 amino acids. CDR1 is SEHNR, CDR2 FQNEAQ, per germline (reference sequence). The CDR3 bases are TGTGCCAGCAGCGCCGGCGAGGGGGGGAACACTGAAGCTTTCTTT. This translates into CASSAGEGGNTEAFF.

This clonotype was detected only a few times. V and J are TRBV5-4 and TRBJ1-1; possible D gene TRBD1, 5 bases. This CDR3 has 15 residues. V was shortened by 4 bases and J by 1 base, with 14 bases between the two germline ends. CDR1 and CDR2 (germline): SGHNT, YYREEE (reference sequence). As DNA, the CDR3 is TGTGCCAGCAGCGACCTTGAGGGGTCGAACACTGAAGCTTTCTTT. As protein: CASSDLEGSNTEAFF.

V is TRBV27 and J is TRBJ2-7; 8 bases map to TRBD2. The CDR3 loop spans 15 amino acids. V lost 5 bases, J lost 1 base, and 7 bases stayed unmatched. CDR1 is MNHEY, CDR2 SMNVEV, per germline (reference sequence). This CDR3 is CASSPRGGGSYEQYF. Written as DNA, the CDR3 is TGTGCCAGCAGTCCACGGGGGGGAGGGTCCTACGAGCAGTACTTC.

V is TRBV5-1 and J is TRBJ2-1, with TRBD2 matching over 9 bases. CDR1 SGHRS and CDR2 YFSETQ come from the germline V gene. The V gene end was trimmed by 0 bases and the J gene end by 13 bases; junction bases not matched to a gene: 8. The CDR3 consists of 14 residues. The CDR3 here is CASSLAVAGGRQFF. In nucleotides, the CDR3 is TGCGCCAGCAGCTTGGCCGTGGCGGGGGGGCGTCAGTTCTTC.

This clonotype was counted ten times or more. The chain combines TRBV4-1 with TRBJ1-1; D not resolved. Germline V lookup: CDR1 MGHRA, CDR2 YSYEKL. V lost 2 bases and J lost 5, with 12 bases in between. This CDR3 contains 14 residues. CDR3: CASSQPTGETEAFF. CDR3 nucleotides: TGCGCCAGCAGCCAACCCACCGGGGAAACTGAAGCTTTCTTT.

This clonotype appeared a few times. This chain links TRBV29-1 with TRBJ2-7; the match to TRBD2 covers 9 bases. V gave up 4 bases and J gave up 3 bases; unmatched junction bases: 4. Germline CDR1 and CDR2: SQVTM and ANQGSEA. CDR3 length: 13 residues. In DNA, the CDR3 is TGCAGCGTTGCCCTAGCGGGATTCTACGAGCAGTACGTC. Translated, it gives CSVALAGFYEQYV.

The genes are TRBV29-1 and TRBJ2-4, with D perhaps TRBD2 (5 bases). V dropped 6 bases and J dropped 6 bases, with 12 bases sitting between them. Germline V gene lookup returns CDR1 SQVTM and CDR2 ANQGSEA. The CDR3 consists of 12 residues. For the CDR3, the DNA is TGCAGCGTCGATGACGGAGGAAACATTCAGTACTTC. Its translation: CSVDDGGNIQYF.

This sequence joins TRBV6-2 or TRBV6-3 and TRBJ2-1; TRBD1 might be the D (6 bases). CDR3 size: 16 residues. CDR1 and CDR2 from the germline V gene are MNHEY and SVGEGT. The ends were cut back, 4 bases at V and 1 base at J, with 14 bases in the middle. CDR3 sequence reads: CASSFGQGKSYNEQFF. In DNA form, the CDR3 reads TGTGCCAGCAGTTTTGGGCAGGGGAAGTCCTACAATGAGCAGTTCTTC.

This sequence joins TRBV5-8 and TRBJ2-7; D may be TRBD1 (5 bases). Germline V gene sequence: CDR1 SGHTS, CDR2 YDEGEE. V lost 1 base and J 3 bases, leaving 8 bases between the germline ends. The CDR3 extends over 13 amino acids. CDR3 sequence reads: CASSLWGRYEQYF. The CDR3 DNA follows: TGTGCCAGCAGCTTGTGGGGCCGCTACGAGCAGTACTTC.

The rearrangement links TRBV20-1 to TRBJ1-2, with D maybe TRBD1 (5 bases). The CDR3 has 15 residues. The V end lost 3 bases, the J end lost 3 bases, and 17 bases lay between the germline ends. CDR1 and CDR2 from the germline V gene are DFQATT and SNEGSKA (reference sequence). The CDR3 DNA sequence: TGCAGTGCTAGCTCCCCAGGGAGTGTTGACTATGGCTACACCTTC. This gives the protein CSASSPGSVDYGYTF.

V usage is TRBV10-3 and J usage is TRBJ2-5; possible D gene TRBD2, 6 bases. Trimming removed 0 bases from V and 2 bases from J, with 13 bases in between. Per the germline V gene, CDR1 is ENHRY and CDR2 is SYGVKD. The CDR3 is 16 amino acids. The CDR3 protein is CAISESNWGVQETQYF. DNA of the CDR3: TGTGCCATCAGTGAGTCGAATTGGGGGGTGCAAGAGACCCAGTACTTC.

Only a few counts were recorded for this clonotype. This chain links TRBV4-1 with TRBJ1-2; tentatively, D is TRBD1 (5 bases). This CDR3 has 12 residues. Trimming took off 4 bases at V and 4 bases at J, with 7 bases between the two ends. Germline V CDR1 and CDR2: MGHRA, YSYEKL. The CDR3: CASSRGTYGYTF. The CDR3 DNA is TGCGCCAGCAGCCGTGGGACCTATGGCTACACCTTC.

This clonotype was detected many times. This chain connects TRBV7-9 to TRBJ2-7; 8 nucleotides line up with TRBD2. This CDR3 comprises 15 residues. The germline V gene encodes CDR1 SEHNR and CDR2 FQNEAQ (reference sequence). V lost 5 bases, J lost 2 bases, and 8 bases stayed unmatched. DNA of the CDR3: TGTGCCAGCAGCCCTACCGGGGGGGCCGCCTACGAGCAGTACTTC. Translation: CASSPTGGAAYEQYF. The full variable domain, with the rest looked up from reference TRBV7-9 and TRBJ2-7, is DTGVSQNPRHKITKRGQNVTFRCDPISEHNRLYWYRQTLGQGPEFLTYFQNEAQLEKSRLLSDRFSAERPKGSFSTLEIQRTEQGDSAMYLCASSPTGGAAYEQYFGPGTRLTVT.

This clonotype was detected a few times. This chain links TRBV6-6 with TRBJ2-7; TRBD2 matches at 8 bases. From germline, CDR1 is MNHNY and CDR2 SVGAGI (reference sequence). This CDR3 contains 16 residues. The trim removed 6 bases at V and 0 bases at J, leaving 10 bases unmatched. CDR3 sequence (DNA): TGTGCCAGCAGCGCCATACTTAGCGGGACCTCCTACGAGCAGTACGTC. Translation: CASSAILSGTSYEQYV.

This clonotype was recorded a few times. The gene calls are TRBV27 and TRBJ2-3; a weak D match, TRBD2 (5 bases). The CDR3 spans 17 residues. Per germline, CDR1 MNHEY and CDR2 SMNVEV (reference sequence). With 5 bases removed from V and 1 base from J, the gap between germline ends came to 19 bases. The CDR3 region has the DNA TGTGCCAGCAGTACGGGGAAACGGGTTCTGGGCACAGATACGCAGTATTTT. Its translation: CASSTGKRVLGTDTQYF.

The DNA of the CDR3 is TGTGCCAGCAGCCCCGAATTCCCGGGACCCAACGTTGGAAAACTGTTTTTT. It specifies CASSPEFPGPNVGKLFF. The chain couples TRBV7-2 to TRBJ1-4, with TRBD1 as a possible D gene (5 bases). Germline V CDR1 and CDR2: SGHTA, FQGNSA. CDR3 size: 17 residues. The V end lost 5 bases, the J end lost 10 bases, and 26 bases lay between the germline ends.

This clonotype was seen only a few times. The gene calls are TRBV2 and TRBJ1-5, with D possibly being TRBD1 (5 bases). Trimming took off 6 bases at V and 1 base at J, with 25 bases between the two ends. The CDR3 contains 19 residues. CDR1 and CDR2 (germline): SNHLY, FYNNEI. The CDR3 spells CASSPAFRGTEQSNQPQHF. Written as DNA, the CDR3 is TGTGCCAGCAGCCCCGCCTTTCGAGGGACTGAACAGAGCAATCAGCCCCAGCATTTT.

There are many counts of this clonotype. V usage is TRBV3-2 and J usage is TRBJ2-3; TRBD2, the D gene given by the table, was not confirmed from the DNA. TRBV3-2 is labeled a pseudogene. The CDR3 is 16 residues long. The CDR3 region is CASSQERTSERDTQYF. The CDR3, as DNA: TGTGCCAGCAGCCAAGAGAGGACTAGCGAAAGGGATACGCAGTATTTT.

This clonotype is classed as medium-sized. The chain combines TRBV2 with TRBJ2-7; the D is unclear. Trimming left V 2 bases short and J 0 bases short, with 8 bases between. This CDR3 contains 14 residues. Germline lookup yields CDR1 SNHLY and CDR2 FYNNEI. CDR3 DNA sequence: TGTGCCAGCAGTGAACGGACGAGCTCCTACGAGCAGTACTTC. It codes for CASSERTSSYEQYF.

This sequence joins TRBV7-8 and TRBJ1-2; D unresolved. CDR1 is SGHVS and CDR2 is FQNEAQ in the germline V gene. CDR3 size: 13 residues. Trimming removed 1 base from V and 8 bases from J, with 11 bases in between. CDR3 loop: CASSLDTVYGYTF. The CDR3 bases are TGTGCCAGCAGCTTAGACACGGTCTACGGCTACACCTTC.

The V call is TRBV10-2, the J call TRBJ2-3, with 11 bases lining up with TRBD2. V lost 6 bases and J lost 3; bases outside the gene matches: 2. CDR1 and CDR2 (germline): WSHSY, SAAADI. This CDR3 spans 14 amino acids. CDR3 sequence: CASSRLAGTDTQYF. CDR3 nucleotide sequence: TGCGCCAGCAGCCGACTAGCGGGGACAGATACGCAGTATTTT.

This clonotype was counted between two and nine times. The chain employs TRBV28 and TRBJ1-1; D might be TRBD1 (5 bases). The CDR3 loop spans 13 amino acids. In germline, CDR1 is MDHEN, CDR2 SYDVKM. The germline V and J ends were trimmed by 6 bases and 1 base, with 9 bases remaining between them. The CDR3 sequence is CASSLQANTEAFF. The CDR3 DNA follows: TGTGCCAGCAGCTTACAGGCGAACACTGAAGCTTTCTTT.

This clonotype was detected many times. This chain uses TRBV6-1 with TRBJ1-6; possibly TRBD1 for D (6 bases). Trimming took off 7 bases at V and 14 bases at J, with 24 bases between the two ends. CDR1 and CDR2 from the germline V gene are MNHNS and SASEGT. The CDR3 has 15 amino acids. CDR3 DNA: TGTGCCAGCACTGGAGAGGGGGACGGGGGTAGAGCCCTCCACTTT. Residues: CASTGEGDGGRALHF.

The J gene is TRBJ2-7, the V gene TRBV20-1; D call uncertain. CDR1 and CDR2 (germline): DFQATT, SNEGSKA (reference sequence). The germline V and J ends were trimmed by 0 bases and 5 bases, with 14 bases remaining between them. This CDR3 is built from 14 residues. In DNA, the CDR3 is TGCAGTGCTAGAGATCGATGGAGCTGGGACGAGCAGTACTTC. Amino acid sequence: CSARDRWSWDEQYF.

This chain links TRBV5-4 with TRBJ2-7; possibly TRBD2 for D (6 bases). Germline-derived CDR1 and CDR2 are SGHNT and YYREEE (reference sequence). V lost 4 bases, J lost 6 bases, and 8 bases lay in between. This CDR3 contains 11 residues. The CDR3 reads CASSIGGEQYV. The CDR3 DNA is TGTGCCAGCAGCATCGGGGGCGAGCAGTACGTC.

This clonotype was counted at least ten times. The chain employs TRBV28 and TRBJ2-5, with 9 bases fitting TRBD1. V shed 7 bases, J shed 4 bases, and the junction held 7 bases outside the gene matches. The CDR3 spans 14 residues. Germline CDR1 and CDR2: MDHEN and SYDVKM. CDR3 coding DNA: TGTGCCAGCATCCGGGACAGGGATCGAGAGACCCAGTACTTC. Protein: CASIRDRDRETQYF.

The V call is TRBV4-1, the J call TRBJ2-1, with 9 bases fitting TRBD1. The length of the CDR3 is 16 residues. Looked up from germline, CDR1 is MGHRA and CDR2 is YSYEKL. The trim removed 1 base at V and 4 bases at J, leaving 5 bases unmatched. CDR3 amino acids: CASSQVRDRAYNEQFF. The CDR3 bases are TGCGCCAGCAGCCAAGTCCGGGACAGGGCGTACAATGAGCAGTTCTTC.

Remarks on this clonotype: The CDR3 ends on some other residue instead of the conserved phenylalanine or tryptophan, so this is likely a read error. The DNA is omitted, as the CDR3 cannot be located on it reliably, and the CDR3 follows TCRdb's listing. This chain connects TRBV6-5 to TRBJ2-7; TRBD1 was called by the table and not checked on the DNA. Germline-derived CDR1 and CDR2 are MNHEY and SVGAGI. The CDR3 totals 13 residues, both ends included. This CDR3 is CASSLTTGGVAGD.

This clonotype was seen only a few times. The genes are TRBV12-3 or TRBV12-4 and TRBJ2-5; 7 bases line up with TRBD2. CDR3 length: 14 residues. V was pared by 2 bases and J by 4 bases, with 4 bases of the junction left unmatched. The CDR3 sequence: CASSLIGRGETQYF. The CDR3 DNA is TGTGCCAGCAGTTTAATTGGGAGGGGAGAGACCCAGTACTTC.